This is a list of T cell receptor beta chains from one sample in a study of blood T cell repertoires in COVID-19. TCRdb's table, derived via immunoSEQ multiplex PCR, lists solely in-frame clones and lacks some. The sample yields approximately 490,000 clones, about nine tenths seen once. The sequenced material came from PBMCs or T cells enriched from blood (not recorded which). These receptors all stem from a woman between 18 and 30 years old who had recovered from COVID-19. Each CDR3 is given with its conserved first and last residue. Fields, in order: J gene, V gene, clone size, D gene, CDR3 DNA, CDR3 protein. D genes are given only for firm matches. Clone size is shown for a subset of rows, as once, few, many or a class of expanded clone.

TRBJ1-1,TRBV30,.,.,TGTGCCTGGAGTTGGGGGGGCCGGACTGAAGCTTTCTTT,CAWSWGGRTEAFF
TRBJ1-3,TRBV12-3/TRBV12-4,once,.,TGTGCCAGTGAGTTCTCTGGAAACACCATATATTTT,CASEFSGNTIYF
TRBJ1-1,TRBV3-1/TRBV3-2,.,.,TGTGCCAGCAGCCTTACAGGGAACACTGAAGCTTTCTTT,CASSLTGNTEAFF
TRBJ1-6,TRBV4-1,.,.,TGCGCCAGCAGCCAAGAAGGGACACGGCAAAATTCACCCCTCCACTTT,CASSQEGTRQNSPLHF
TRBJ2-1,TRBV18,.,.,TGTGCCAGCTCACCACTAGCTTCGAGTTACAATGAGCAGTTCTTC,CASSPLASSYNEQFF
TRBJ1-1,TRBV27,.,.,TGTGCCAGCAGTTTATCGGGCAGCCTTGAAGCTTTCTTT,CASSLSGSLEAFF
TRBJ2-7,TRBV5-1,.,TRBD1,TGCGCCAGCGCGACAGGGGTCAGCTACGAGCAGTACTTC,CASATGVSYEQYF
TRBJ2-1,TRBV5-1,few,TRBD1,TGCGCCAGCAGCTCGGGACAGATAAACAATGAGCAGTTCTTC,CASSSGQINNEQFF
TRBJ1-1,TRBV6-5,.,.,TGTGCCAGCAGTTGGGGCAGTAGCGGGGACACTGAAGCTTTCTTT,CASSWGSSGDTEAFF
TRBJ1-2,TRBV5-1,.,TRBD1,TGCGCCAGCAGTCCTGGGACAGGGGACGGCTACACCTTC,CASSPGTGDGYTF